This entry lists 6 T cell receptor beta chains sequenced from one sample in a study of vaccination and CD4 T cells after COVID-19. For these TCRs, the target antigens are not known. Noted treatment: roughly ten-day PBMC culture with coronavirus spike peptide pools or control peptides (ViraFEST assay). Once obtained from cultured CD4+ T cells, the DNA was sequenced using the Oncomine TCR Beta short-read assay. TCRdb reanalysed the PCR reads using MiXCR and keeps one entry per CDR3 protein. The sample contains some 14,000 distinct CDR3 sequences, around 24% of which appear only once. Source: CD4+ T cells from blood, cultured in vitro, taken after SARS-CoV-2 vaccination. These receptors were collected from a human donor who had recovered from COVID-19.

Turning to this clonotype: Because the CDR3 is missing its conserved closing phenylalanine or tryptophan, this is likely a read error. The chain recombines TRBV20-1 with TRBJ1-2, with TRBD1 as a possible D gene (5 bases). The CDR3 has 15 residues. Germline lookup yields CDR1 DFQATT and CDR2 SNEGSKA (reference sequence). With 0 bases removed from V and 7 bases from J, the gap between germline ends came to 18 bases. CDR3 nucleotides: TGCAGTGCTAGAGATCCTCCTGCAGGGAAGAGTGGCTACACCTCC. Amino acids: CSARDPPAGKSGYTS.

This clonotype appeared once. The chain recombines TRBV5-4 with TRBJ1-1; D uncertain. Germline V lookup: CDR1 SGHNT, CDR2 YYREEE (reference sequence). The CDR3 length is 14 residues. The V and J ends lost 4 bases and 4 bases respectively, with 14 bases between them. Here the CDR3 DNA reads TGTGCCAGCAGCGCCGTGATGGCGGGCACTGAAGCTTTCTTT. Translated, it gives CASSAVMAGTEAFF.

This clonotype has only a few counts. The CDR3 reads CASSLAGGTGNYGYTF. CDR3 sequence (DNA): TGTGCCAGCAGCTTAGCAGGGGGGACAGGGAACTATGGCTACACCTTC. The J gene is TRBJ1-2, the V gene TRBV7-2; TRBD1 agrees at 9 bases. In germline, CDR1 is SGHTA, CDR2 FQGNSA. V was pared by 0 bases and J by 2 bases, with 4 bases of the junction left unmatched. The CDR3 covers 16 residues.

CDR3 protein: CATSDSGGRTEAFF. Written as DNA, the CDR3 is TGTGCCACCAGTGATTCTGGGGGGCGGACTGAAGCTTTCTTT. V and J are TRBV24-1 and TRBJ1-1, with TRBD1 as a possible D gene (6 bases). Trimming removed 2 bases at V and 5 bases at J, with 11 bases between. The CDR3 contains 14 residues. Germline CDR1 is KGHDR and CDR2 is SFDVKD.

J is TRBJ2-1 and V is TRBV5-4, with 10 bases lining up with TRBD1. The CDR3 extends over 15 amino acids. Per the germline V gene, CDR1 is SGHNT and CDR2 is YYREEE (reference sequence). The V and J ends lost 4 bases and 7 bases, in that order; junction bases with no gene match: 8. This chain's CDR3 is CASSHGTGVTNEQFF. In DNA, the CDR3 is TGTGCCAGCAGCCACGGGACAGGGGTTACGAATGAGCAGTTCTTC.

The rearrangement uses TRBV12-3 or TRBV12-4 and TRBJ2-1, with D possibly being TRBD1 or TRBD2 (5 bases each). The CDR3 runs to 13 residues. In DNA form, the CDR3 reads TGTGCGGGACGGCGAGGCGGCTACAATGAGCAGTTCTTC. It translates to CAGRRGGYNEQFF.